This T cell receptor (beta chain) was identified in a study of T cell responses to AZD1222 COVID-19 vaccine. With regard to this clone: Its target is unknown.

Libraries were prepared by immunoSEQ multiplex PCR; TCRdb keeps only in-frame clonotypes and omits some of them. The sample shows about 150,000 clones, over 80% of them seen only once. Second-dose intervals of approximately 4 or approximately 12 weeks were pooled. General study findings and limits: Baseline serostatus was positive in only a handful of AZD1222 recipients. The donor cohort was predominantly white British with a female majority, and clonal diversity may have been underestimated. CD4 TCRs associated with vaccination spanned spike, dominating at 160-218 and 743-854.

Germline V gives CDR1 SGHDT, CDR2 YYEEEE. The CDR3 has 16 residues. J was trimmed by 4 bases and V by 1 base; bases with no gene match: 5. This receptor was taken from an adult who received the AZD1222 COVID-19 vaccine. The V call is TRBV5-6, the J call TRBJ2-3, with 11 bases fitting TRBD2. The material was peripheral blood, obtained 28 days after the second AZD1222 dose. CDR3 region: CASSLTPGLAADTQYF. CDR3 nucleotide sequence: TGTGCCAGCAGCTTGACTCCGGGACTAGCGGCAGATACGCAGTATTTT. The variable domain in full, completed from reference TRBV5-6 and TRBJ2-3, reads DAGVTQSPTHLIKTRGQQVTLRCSPKSGHDTVSWYQQALGQGPQFIFQYYEEEERQRGNFPDRFSGHQFPNYSSELNVNALLLGDSALYLCASSLTPGLAADTQYFGPGTRLTVL.